This entry lists 27 T cell receptor beta chains sequenced from one sample in a study of T-cell reconstitution after alpha-beta-depleted transplantation in children. A library of TCRbeta sequences, prepared with unique molecular identifiers, was generated. MiXCR, applied by TCRdb to the PCR reads, yields one record per CDR3 protein. The data contain around 410,000 distinct CDR3 sequences, about a tenth of them singletons. The sample in question was PBMCs from the stem cell graft donor, obtained from the stem cell graft. The receptors were sampled from a human donor who donated a stem cell graft to a child with acute myeloid leukemia.

The sample holds many counts of this clonotype. The chain recombines TRBV18 with TRBJ1-1; possibly TRBD1 for D (5 bases). V lost 0 bases and J lost 5, with 10 bases in between. The CDR3 has 14 residues. Germline V gives CDR1 KGHSH, CDR2 LQKENI. The CDR3 DNA reads TGTGCCAGCTCACCACCAGGGGTGAGGACTGAAGCTTTCTTT. Its protein product is CASSPPGVRTEAFF.

Concerning this clonotype: Sequence at one end of the junction differs from germline and may be a read error. This chain's CDR3 is CASSEGTSGELFF. Here the CDR3 DNA reads TGTGCCAGCAGCGAAGGGACATCCGGGGAGCTGTTTTTT. V and J are TRBV6-1 and TRBJ2-2, with TRBD1 as a possible D gene (6 bases). Germline V gives CDR1 MNHNS, CDR2 SASEGT. The CDR3 has 13 amino acids.

The chain couples TRBV4-1 to TRBJ2-7, with D possibly called TRBD1 or TRBD2 (5 bases each). The CDR3 runs to 14 residues. In germline, CDR1 is MGHRA, CDR2 YSYEKL. With 0 bases removed from V and 5 bases from J, the gap between germline ends came to 11 bases. The CDR3 nucleotides are TGCGCCAGCAGCCAAGAAGGAAGGGACGACGAGCAGTACTTC. Translated: CASSQEGRDDEQYF.

This clonotype was detected a few times. The chain uses TRBV20-1 and TRBJ1-4; D perhaps matches TRBD1 (5 bases). The length of the CDR3 is 17 residues. Trimming stripped 0 bases from V and 1 base from J, with 15 bases between. Germline lookup yields CDR1 DFQATT and CDR2 SNEGSKA (reference sequence). The CDR3 coding sequence is TGCAGTGCTAGAGATTTCGGGGGAGTGGGAACTAATGAAAAACTGTTTTTT. Translating it yields CSARDFGGVGTNEKLFF.

This clonotype turned up a few times. The DNA of the CDR3 is TGCGCCAGCAGCTTGGGACTAGCGGGGGGCGACACCGGGGAGCTGTTTTTT. This gives the protein CASSLGLAGGDTGELFF. This chain links TRBV5-1 with TRBJ2-2; 13 bases line up with TRBD2. Trimming removed 0 bases from V and 3 bases from J; junction bases left unmatched: 2. There are 17 residues in the CDR3. Germline V lookup: CDR1 SGHRS, CDR2 YFSETQ.

V is TRBV6-5 and J is TRBJ1-5; 9 bases fit TRBD1. CDR1 and CDR2 (germline): MNHEY, SVGAGI. Trimming cost V 7 bases and J 0 bases; bases outside gene matches: 4. The length of the CDR3 is 15 residues. In DNA form, the CDR3 reads TGTGCCAGCAAGGGACAGGGAAATAGCAATCAGCCCCAGCATTTT. Translated, it gives CASKGQGNSNQPQHF.

This clonotype has more than one count but fewer than ten. The chain carries TRBV18 and TRBJ2-7; 8 positions agree with TRBD2. The germline CDR1 and CDR2 sequences are KGHSH and LQKENI. V was clipped by 3 bases and J by 2 bases; unmatched bases: 6. CDR3 size: 15 residues. CDR3 DNA: TGTGCCAGCTCACCCATGGTAGCGGGACCCTACGAGCAGTACTTC. Residues: CASSPMVAGPYEQYF.

This clonotype was picked up a small number of times. The V gene is TRBV15, the J gene TRBJ2-5, with no clear D. V was shortened by 6 bases and J by 5 bases, with 7 bases between the two germline ends. There are 11 residues in the CDR3. Germline loops: CDR1 LNHNV, CDR2 YYDKDF (reference sequence). The DNA of the CDR3 is TGTGCCACCAGAAGGTCGGAGACCCAGTACTTC. It encodes CATRRSETQYF.

The chain carries TRBV18 and TRBJ2-3, with 14 bases fitting TRBD2. The J segment lost 1 base and the V segment lost 5 bases, leaving 5 bases of the junction unmatched. CDR3 length equals 17 residues. The germline gives CDR1 KGHSH, CDR2 LQKENI. The CDR3 DNA reads TGTGCCAGCTCAGCGGGGACTAGCGGGAGCGGCACAGATACGCAGTATTTT. Encoded protein: CASSAGTSGSGTDTQYF.

This clonotype showed up just a few times. The chain has TRBV5-4 and TRBJ1-2, with TRBD1 identical over 7 bases. The germline CDR1 and CDR2 sequences are SGHNT and YYREEE (reference sequence). CDR3 length: 13 amino acids. The ends lost 4 bases at V and 5 bases at J; junction bases unmatched: 5. The chain's CDR3 is CASSEGQLYGYTF. DNA for the CDR3: TGTGCCAGCAGCGAGGGACAGCTTTATGGCTACACCTTC.

This clonotype was seen at least ten times. The chain has TRBV20-1 and TRBJ2-7, with D maybe TRBD1 (6 bases). Trimming stripped 3 bases from V and 0 bases from J, with 15 bases between. CDR1 DFQATT and CDR2 SNEGSKA come from the germline V gene (reference sequence). This CDR3 has 15 residues. CDR3 amino acids: CSASDRRTSSYEQYF. The CDR3 DNA reads TGCAGTGCTAGTGACAGGCGAACTAGCTCCTACGAGCAGTACTTC.

Many counts were recorded for this clonotype. The rearrangement uses TRBV18 and TRBJ2-1; the D is unclear. The CDR3 runs to 14 residues. Germline CDR1 and CDR2: KGHSH and LQKENI. V gave up 3 bases and J gave up 5 bases, with 11 bases separating them. The CDR3 DNA reads TGTGCCAGCTCACCTCGAACGGCCGACAATGAGCAGTTCTTC. Its protein is CASSPRTADNEQFF.

This clonotype has a count of ten or more. This rearrangement joins TRBV29-1 to TRBJ2-1; no reliable D call. The germline V gene has CDR1 SQVTM and CDR2 ANQGSEA. The CDR3 is 10 amino acids. Trimming shortened V by 6 bases and J by 4 bases, and 4 bases separated the two germline ends. CDR3 protein: CSVLYNEQFF. The CDR3 DNA is TGCAGCGTACTTTACAATGAGCAGTTCTTC.

The chain employs TRBV3-1 and TRBJ1-2; D gene unclear. V lost 4 bases to trimming and J lost 3 bases, with 9 bases between them. CDR1 is LGHDT, CDR2 YNNKEL, per germline (reference sequence). The CDR3 runs 13 residues. CDR3 nucleotide sequence: TGTGCCAGCAGCCCCCTGGAGGACTATGGCTACACCTTC. This gives the protein CASSPLEDYGYTF.

J is TRBJ2-7 and V is TRBV27; 7 bases agree with TRBD2. The CDR3 totals 14 residues. V trimming: 5 bases; J trimming: 1 base; junction bases outside the gene matches: 5. The germline gives CDR1 MNHEY, CDR2 SMNVEV (reference sequence). The CDR3 is CASSISGPSYEQYV. The CDR3 coding sequence is TGTGCCAGCAGTATTAGCGGGCCGTCCTACGAGCAGTACGTC.

In its sample, this clonotype was seen a few times. The chain is built from TRBV5-1 and TRBJ2-2, with 10 positions matching TRBD2. CDR1 SGHRS and CDR2 YFSETQ come from the germline V gene. The length of the CDR3 is 16 residues. Germline trimming cut 0 bases from V and 4 bases from J; bases unmatched to any gene: 3. CDR3 coding DNA: TGCGCCAGCAGCTTGGAGCTAGCGGGAGCCACCGGGGAGCTGTTTTTT. Its translation is CASSLELAGATGELFF.

This clonotype has just a few counts. The genes are TRBV20-1 and TRBJ2-7, with 12 bases fitting TRBD2. This CDR3 is built from 16 residues. The trim removed 3 bases at V and 2 bases at J, leaving 8 bases unmatched. Per the germline V gene, CDR1 is DFQATT and CDR2 is SNEGSKA (reference sequence). For the CDR3, the DNA is TGCAGTGCTAGGCGGCTAGCGGGGGGGAAACCCTACGAGCAGTACTTC. Translating gives CSARRLAGGKPYEQYF.

This clonotype has at least ten counts. CDR3 coding DNA: TGTGCCAGCTCACCCTCGGGTGAGACAGATACGCAGTATTTT. Translation: CASSPSGETDTQYF. The genes are TRBV18 and TRBJ2-3; D is undetermined. The V gene's germline CDR1 is KGHSH and CDR2 LQKENI. This CDR3 contains 14 residues. V lost 3 bases and J lost 3, with 10 bases in between.

This clonotype has more than one count but fewer than ten. The V call is TRBV12-3 or TRBV12-4, the J call TRBJ2-5, with a possible D match to TRBD2 (5 bases). The CDR3 extends over 16 amino acids. Trimming stripped 6 bases from V and 0 bases from J, with 17 bases between. CDR3 bases: TGTGCCAGCAGCACCGACGGGCGGAGGTACCAAGAGACCCAGTACTTC. Its translation is CASSTDGRRYQETQYF.

The V call is TRBV11-2, the J call TRBJ2-7; D gene ambiguous. Per germline, CDR1 SGHAT and CDR2 FQNNGV. Trimming removed 5 bases from V and 7 bases from J, with 12 bases in between. The length of the CDR3 is 12 residues. CDR3 protein: CASSPDPWEQYF. The CDR3 DNA reads TGTGCCAGCAGCCCCGATCCCTGGGAGCAGTACTTC.

Ten or more counts support this clonotype. The chain employs TRBV7-9 and TRBJ1-1; D remains ambiguous. Per the germline V gene, CDR1 is SEHNR and CDR2 is FQNEAQ (reference sequence). The CDR3 runs to 15 residues. Trimming removed 4 bases at V and 3 bases at J, with 15 bases between. CDR3 coding DNA: TGTGCCAGCAGCTCACCCCCGGACGGCCACACTGAAGCTTTCTTT. Translation: CASSSPPDGHTEAFF. The full variable domain, in which reference TRBV7-9 and TRBJ1-1 provide the parts outside the CDR3, is DTGVSQNPRHKITKRGQNVTFRCDPISEHNRLYWYRQTLGQGPEFLTYFQNEAQLEKSRLLSDRFSAERPKGSFSTLEIQRTEQGDSAMYLCASSSPPDGHTEAFFGQGTRLTVV.

The chain is built from TRBV7-3 and TRBJ2-1; 7 bases agree with TRBD1. CDR1 is SGHTA, CDR2 FQGTGA, per germline. The junction had 8 bases not matched to a gene; V was cut back by 5 bases and J by 10 bases. There are 13 residues in the CDR3. CDR3 nucleotides: TGTGCCAGCAGCAAAACAGGGGCGACGGAGCAGTTCTTC. Its protein product is CASSKTGATEQFF.

The chain couples TRBV9 to TRBJ2-1; 7 nucleotides agree with TRBD2. Germline V gene data show CDR1 as SGDLS and CDR2 as YYNGEE. V was pared by 3 bases and J by 6 bases, with 9 bases of the junction left unmatched. The length of the CDR3 is 15 residues. In DNA form, the CDR3 reads TGTGCCAGCAGCGAGGGGAGCGGGATAGGCAATGAGCAGTTCTTC. It yields the protein CASSEGSGIGNEQFF.

This clonotype was seen repeatedly, ten times or more. The chain combines TRBV7-2 with TRBJ2-2; D is perhaps TRBD2 (6 bases). The CDR3 has 15 amino acids. V gave up 6 bases and J gave up 4 bases, with 15 bases separating them. Per the germline V gene, CDR1 is SGHTA and CDR2 is FQGNSA. This chain's CDR3 is CASRNTGTSTGELFF. CDR3 sequence (DNA): TGTGCCAGCAGAAATACCGGGACTTCCACCGGGGAGCTGTTTTTT. Full variable domain (remainder filled in from reference TRBV7-2 and TRBJ2-2): GAGVSQSPSNKVTEKGKDVELRCDPISGHTALYWYRQSLGQGLEFLIYFQGNSAPDKSGLPSDRFSAERTGGSVSTLTIQRTQQEDSAVYLCASRNTGTSTGELFFGEGSRLTVL.

This rearrangement joins TRBV9 to TRBJ2-7; tentative D call: TRBD2 (6 bases). CDR3 length equals 15 residues. The germline gives CDR1 SGDLS, CDR2 YYNGEE. With 0 bases removed from V and 2 bases from J, the gap between germline ends came to 12 bases. CDR3 DNA: TGTGCCAGCAGCGTAGAGCCTAGCGCCACCTACGAGCAGTACTTC. Translated, it gives CASSVEPSATYEQYF.

The V call is TRBV30, the J call TRBJ2-1; a possible D gene is TRBD1 (6 bases). The CDR3 is 14 amino acids. V lost 6 bases and J lost 7, with 19 bases in between. CDR1 and CDR2 from the germline V gene are GTSNPN and SVGIG (reference sequence). The CDR3, as DNA: TGTGCCTGCCTTGAGGAATGGGGGCTAAATGAGCAGTTCTTC. Residues: CACLEEWGLNEQFF.

J is TRBJ1-1 and V is TRBV9; D gene ambiguous. The germline V gene has CDR1 SGDLS and CDR2 YYNGEE. Between the trimmed V and J ends, which lost 5 bases and 0 bases, there was a span of 8 bases. The CDR3 is 13 residues long. The CDR3 DNA is TGTGCCAGCAGGAGTGGGATGAACACTGAAGCTTTCTTT. Residues: CASRSGMNTEAFF.